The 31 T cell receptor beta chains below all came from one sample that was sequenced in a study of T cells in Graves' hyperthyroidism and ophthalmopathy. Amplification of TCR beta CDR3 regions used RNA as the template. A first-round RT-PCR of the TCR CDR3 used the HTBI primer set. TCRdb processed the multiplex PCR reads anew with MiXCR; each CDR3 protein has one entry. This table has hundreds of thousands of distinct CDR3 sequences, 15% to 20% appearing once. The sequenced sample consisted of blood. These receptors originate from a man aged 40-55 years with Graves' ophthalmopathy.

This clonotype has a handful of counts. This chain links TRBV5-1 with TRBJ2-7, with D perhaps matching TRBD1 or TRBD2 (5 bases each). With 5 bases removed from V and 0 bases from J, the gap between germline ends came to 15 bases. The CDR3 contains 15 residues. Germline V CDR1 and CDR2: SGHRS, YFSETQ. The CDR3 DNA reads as TGCGCCAGCAGGCCCGGGACCTCCTCCTCCTACGAGCAGTACTTC. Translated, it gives CASRPGTSSSYEQYF.

The CDR3 reads CATVQGQGEKLFF. CDR3 sequence (DNA): TGTGCCACCGTCCAGGGACAGGGTGAAAAACTGTTTTTT. The V and J genes are TRBV10-3 and TRBJ1-4; 9 nucleotides align to TRBD1. The germline V gene encodes CDR1 ENHRY and CDR2 SYGVKD. V trimming: 10 bases; J trimming: 7 bases; junction bases outside the gene matches: 7. The CDR3 sequence is 13 residues long.

The CDR3 loop is CASSGQGPGQKNIQYF. CDR3 sequence (DNA): TGCGCCAGCAGCGGCCAAGGACCGGGACAGAAAAACATTCAGTACTTC. V gene TRBV5-1 combines with J gene TRBJ2-4; 7 bases fit TRBD1. Trimming at V came to 4 bases and at J to 4 bases, leaving 11 bases not matched to a gene. This CDR3 contains 16 residues. Germline CDR1 reads SGHRS; CDR2 reads YFSETQ.

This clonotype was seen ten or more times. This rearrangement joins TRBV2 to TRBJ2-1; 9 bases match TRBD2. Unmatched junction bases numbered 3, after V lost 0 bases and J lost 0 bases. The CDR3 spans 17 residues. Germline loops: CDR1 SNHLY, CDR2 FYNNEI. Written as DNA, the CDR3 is TGTGCCAGCAGTGAAGCGGCTAGCGGGGCCTCCTACAATGAGCAGTTCTTC. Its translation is CASSEAASGASYNEQFF.

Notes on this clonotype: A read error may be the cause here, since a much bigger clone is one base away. The CDR3 here is CASSPTGLGTDTQYF. As DNA, the CDR3 is TGTGCCAGCAGTCCGACTGGTTTAGGCACAGATACGCAGTATTTT. The chain links TRBV12-3 or TRBV12-4 to TRBJ2-3; D gene unclear. Trimming took off 5 bases at V and 1 base at J, with 13 bases between the two ends. CDR3 length: 15 amino acids.

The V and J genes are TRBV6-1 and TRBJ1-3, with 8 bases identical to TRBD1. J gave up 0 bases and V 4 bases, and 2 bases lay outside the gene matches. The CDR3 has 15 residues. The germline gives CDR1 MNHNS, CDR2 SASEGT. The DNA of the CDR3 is TGTGCCAGCAGTGGACAGGGGCTCTCTGGAAACACCATATATTTT. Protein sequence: CASSGQGLSGNTIYF.

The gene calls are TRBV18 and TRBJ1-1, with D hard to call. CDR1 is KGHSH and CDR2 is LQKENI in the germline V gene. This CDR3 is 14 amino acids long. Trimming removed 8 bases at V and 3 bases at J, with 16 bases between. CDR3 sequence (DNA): TGTGCCAGCCTCTTCAGAAGGTCGGACACTGAAGCTTTCTTT. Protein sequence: CASLFRRSDTEAFF.

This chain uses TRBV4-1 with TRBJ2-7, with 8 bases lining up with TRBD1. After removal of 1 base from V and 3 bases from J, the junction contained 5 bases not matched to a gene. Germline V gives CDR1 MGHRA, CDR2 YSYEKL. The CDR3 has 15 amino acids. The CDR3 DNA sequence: TGCGCCAGCAGCCAAGTCTTCGGACAGGGCTACGAGCAGTACTTC. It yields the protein CASSQVFGQGYEQYF.

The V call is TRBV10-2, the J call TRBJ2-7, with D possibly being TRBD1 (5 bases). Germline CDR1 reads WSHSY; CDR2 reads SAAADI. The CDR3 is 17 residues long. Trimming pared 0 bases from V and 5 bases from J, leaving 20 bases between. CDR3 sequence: CASSESLWGHGRDEQYF. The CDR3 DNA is TGCGCCAGCAGTGAGTCGTTGTGGGGCCATGGTAGGGACGAGCAGTACTTC.

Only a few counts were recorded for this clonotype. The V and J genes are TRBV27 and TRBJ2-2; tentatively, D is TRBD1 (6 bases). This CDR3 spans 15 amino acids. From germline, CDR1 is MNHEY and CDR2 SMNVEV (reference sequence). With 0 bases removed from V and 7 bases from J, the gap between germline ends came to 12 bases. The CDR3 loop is CASSLSSTGIGELFF. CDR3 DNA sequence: TGTGCCAGCAGTTTATCGAGTACAGGGATCGGGGAGCTGTTTTTT.

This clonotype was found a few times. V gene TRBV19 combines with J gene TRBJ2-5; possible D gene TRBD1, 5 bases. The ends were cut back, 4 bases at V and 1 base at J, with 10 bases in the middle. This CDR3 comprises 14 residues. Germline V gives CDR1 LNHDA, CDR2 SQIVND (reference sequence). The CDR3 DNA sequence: TGTGCCAGTAGTAGCAGGGCGCTCCAAGAGACCCAGTACTTC. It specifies CASSSRALQETQYF.

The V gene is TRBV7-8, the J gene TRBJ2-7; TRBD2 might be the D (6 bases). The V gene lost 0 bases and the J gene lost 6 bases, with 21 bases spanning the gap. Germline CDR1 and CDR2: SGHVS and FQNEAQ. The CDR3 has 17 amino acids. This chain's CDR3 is CASSLAFSGAQPSEQYF. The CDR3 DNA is TGTGCCAGCAGCTTAGCATTTTCGGGAGCCCAGCCGTCCGAGCAGTACTTC.

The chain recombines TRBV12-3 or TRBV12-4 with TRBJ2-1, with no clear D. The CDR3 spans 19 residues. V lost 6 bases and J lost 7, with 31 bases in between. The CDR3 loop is CASSPVTPPLFSLKNEQFF. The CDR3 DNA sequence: TGTGCCAGCAGCCCCGTAACTCCACCGCTCTTTAGTTTGAAAAATGAGCAGTTCTTC.

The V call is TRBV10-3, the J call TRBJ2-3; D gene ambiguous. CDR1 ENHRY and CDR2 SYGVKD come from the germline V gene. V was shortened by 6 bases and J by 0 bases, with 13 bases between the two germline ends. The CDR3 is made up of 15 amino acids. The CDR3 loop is CAISPTGTSTDTQYF. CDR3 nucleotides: TGTGCCATCAGCCCGACGGGCACTAGCACAGATACGCAGTATTTT.

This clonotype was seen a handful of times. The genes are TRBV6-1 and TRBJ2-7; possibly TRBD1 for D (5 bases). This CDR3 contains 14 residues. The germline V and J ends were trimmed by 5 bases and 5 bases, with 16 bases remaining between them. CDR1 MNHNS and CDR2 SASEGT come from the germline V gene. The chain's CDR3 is CASSYGASLDEQYF. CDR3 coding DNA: TGTGCCAGCAGTTATGGGGCCTCCTTGGACGAGCAGTACTTC.

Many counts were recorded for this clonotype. The CDR3 loop is CASSPSGANVLTF. CDR3 DNA sequence: TGTGCCAGCAGCCCTTCTGGGGCCAACGTCCTGACTTTC. The V gene is TRBV28, the J gene TRBJ2-6; D not resolved. In germline, CDR1 is MDHEN, CDR2 SYDVKM. The CDR3 length is 13 residues. Trimming cost V 6 bases and J 1 base, with 4 bases left between them.

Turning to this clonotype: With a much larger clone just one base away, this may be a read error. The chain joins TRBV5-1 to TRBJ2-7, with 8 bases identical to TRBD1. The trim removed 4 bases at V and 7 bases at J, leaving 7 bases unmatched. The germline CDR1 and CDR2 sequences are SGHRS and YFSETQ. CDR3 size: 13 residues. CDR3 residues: CASSPDRAGEQYF. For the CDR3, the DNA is TGCGCCAGCAGCCCGGACAGGGCAGGTGAGCAGTACTTC.

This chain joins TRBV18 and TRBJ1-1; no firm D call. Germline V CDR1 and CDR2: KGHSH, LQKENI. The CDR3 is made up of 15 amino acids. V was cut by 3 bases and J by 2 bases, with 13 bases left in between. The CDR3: CASSPAGIANTEAFF. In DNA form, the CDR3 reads TGTGCCAGCTCACCCGCCGGTATAGCAAACACTGAAGCTTTCTTT.

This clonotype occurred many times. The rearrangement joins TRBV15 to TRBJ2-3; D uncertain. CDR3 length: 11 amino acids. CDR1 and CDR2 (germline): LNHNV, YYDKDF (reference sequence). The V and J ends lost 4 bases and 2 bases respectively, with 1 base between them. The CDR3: CATSNTDTQYF. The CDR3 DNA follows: TGTGCCACCAGCAACACAGATACGCAGTATTTT.

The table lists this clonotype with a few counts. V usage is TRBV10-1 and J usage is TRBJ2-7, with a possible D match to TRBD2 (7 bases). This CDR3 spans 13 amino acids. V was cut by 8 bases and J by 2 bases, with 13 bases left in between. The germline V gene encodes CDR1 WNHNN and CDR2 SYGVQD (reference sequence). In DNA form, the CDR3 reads TGCGCCAGCTCGGACGGGGGGCCCTACGAGCAGTACTTC. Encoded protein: CASSDGGPYEQYF.

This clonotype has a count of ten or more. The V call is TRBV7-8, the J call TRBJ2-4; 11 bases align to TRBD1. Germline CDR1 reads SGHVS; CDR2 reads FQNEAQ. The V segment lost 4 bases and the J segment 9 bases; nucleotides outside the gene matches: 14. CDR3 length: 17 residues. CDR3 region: CASSSQLTDRGLFIQYF. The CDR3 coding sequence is TGTGCCAGCAGCTCGCAACTAACGGACAGGGGGCTGTTCATTCAGTACTTC. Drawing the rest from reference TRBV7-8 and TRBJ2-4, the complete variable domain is GAGVSQSPRYKVAKRGQDVALRCDPISGHVSLFWYQQALGQGPEFLTYFQNEAQLDKSGLPSDRFFAERPEGSVSTLKIQRTQQEDSAVYLCASSSQLTDRGLFIQYFGAGTRLSVL.

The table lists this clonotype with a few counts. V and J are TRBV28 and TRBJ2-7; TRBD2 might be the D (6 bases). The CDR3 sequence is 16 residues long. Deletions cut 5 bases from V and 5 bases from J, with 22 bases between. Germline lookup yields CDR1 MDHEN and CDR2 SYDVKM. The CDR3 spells CASSQGPGGTGHEQYF. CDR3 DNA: TGTGCCAGCAGTCAGGGCCCTGGCGGGACGGGTCACGAGCAGTACTTC. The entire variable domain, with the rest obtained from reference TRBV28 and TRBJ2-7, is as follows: DVKVTQSSRYLVKRTGEKVFLECVQDMDHENMFWYRQDPGLGLRLIYFSYDVKMKEKGDIPEGYSVSREKKERFSLILESASTNQTSMYLCASSQGPGGTGHEQYFGPGTRLTVT.

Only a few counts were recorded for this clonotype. The CDR3 reads CASRSSRTGNNEQFF. CDR3 nucleotides: TGCGCCAGCAGGTCTAGTAGGACAGGGAACAATGAGCAGTTCTTC. This chain uses TRBV5-1 with TRBJ2-1; 8 bases fit TRBD1. The CDR3 consists of 15 residues. V was clipped by 5 bases and J by 5 bases; unmatched bases: 9. CDR1 and CDR2 from the germline V gene are SGHRS and YFSETQ.

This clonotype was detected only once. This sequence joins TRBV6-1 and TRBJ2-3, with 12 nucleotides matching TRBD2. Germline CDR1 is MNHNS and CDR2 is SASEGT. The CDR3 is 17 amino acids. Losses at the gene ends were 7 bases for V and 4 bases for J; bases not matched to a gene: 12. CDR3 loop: CASTRDRASGRADTQYF. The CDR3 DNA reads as TGTGCCAGCACCCGGGACAGGGCTAGCGGGAGGGCAGATACGCAGTATTTT.

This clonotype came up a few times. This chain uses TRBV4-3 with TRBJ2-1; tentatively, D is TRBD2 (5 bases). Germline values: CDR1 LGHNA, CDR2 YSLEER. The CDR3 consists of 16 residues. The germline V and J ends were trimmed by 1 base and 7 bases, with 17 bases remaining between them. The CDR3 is CASSQGASGLSNEQFF. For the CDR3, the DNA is TGCGCCAGCAGCCAAGGAGCCAGCGGTCTGTCAAATGAGCAGTTCTTC.

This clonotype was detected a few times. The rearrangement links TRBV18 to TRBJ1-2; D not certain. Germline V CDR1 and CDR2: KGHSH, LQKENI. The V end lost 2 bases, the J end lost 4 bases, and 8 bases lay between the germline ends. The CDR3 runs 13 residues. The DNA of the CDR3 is TGTGCCAGCTCACCAACGGGGAGCTATGGCTACACCTTC. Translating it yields CASSPTGSYGYTF.

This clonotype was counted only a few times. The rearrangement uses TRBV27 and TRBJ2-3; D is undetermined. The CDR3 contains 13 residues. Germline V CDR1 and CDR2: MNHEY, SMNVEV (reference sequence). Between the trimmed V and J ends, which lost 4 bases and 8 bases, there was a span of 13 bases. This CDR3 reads CASSSRTGGTQYF. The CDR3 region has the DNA TGTGCCAGCAGTTCCCGGACGGGCGGTACGCAGTATTTT.

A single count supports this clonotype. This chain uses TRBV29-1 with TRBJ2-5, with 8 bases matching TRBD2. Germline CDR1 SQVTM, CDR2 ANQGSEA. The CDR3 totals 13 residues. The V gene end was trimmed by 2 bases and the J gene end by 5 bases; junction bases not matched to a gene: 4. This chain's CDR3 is CSVETGGGETQYF. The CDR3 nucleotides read TGCAGCGTTGAAACGGGGGGGGGGGAGACCCAGTACTTC.

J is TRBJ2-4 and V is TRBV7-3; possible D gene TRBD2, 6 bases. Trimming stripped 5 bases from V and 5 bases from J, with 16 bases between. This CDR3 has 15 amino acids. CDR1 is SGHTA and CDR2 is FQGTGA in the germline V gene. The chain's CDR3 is CASSVRGGGENIQYF. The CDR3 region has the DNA TGTGCCAGCAGCGTCCGGGGCGGAGGGGAAAACATTCAGTACTTC.

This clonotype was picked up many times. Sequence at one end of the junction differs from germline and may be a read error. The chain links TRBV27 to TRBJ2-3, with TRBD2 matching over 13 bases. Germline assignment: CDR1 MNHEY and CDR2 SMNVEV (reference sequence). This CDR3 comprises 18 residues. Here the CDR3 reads CASSLFGTSGEGTDTQYF. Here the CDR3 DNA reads TGTGCCAGCAGCTTATTCGGGACTAGCGGGGAGGGCACAGATACGCAGTATTTT.

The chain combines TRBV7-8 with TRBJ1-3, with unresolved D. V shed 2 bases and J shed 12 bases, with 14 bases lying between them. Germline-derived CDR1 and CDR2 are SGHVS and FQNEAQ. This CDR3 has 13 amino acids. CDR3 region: CASSLFARTDIYF. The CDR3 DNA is TGTGCCAGCAGCTTATTTGCTCGGACGGACATATATTTT.